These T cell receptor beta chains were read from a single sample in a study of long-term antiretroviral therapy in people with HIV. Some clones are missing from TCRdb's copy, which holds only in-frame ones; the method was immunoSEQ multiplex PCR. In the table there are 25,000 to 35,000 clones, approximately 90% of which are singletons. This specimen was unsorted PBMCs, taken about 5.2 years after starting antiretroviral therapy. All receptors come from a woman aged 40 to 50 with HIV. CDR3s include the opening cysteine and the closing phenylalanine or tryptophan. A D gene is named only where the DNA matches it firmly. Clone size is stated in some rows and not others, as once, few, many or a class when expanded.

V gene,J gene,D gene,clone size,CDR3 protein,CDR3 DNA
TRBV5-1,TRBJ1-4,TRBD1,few,CASSTGDTSNEKLFF,TGCGCCAGCAGCACAGGGGACACATCTAATGAAAAACTGTTTTTT
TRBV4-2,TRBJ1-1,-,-,CASSQDRREGNTEAFF,TGTGCCAGCAGCCAAGATAGACGGGAAGGGAACACTGAAGCTTTCTTT
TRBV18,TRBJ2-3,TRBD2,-,CASSPLAGGNGDTQYF,TGTGCCAGCTCACCTCTAGCGGGGGGGAATGGAGATACGCAGTATTTT
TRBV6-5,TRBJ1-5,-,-,CASSSGEPQHF,TGTGCCAGCAGCTCCGGGGAGCCCCAGCATTTT
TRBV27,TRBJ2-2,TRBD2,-,CASSLTGTSGGMRRTGELFF,TGTGCCAGCAGTCTAACCGGGACTAGCGGGGGGATGAGGAGGACCGGGGAGCTGTTTTTT
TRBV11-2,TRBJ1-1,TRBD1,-,CASSAGQGRNTEAFF,TGTGCCAGCAGCGCCGGACAGGGTAGGAACACTGAAGCTTTCTTT
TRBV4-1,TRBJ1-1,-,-,CASSHPVQGSNTEAFF,TGCGCCAGCAGCCATCCCGTACAGGGATCGAACACTGAAGCTTTCTTT
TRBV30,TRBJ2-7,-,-,CAWSGQVGEQYF,TGTGCCTGGAGCGGCCAGGTGGGTGAGCAGTACTTC
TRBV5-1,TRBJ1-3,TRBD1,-,CASSQTGDAGNTIYF,TGCGCCAGCAGCCAGACAGGGGACGCTGGAAACACCATATATTTT
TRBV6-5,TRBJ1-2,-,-,CASSYDSGADYGYTF,TGTGCCAGCAGTTACGACTCTGGGGCCGACTATGGCTACACCTTC
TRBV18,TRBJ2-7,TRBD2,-,CASSPSGDPYEQYF,TGTGCCAGCTCACCCAGCGGGGACCCCTACGAGCAGTACTTC
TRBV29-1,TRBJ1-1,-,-,CSGWGGLLNTEAFF,TGCAGCGGATGGGGGGGGCTGTTGAACACTGAAGCTTTCTTT
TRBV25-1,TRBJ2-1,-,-,CASSELNEQFF,TGTGCCAGCAGTGAACTTAATGAGCAGTTCTTC
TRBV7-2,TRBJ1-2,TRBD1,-,CASSLGFSGGKDGYTF,TGTGCCAGCAGCTTAGGCTTTTCAGGGGGGAAGGATGGCTACACCTTC
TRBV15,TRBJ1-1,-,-,CATSPPGENTEAFF,TGTGCCACCAGCCCCCCGGGAGAGAACACTGAAGCTTTCTTT
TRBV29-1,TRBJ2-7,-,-,CSALGDSSYEQYF,TGCAGCGCCCTCGGCGACAGTTCCTACGAGCAGTACTTC
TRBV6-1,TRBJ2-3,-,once,CASGRHSTDTQYF,TGTGCCAGCGGTCGACACAGCACAGATACGCAGTATTTT
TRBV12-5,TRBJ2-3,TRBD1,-,CASGLGQMGTDTQYF,TGTGCTAGTGGTCTGGGACAGATGGGAACAGATACGCAGTATTTT
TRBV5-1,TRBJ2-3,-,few,CASSLDQITDTQYF,TGCGCCAGCAGCTTGGACCAGATCACAGATACGCAGTATTTT
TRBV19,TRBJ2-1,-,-,CASSIGSSHEQFF,TGTGCCAGTAGTATTGGCAGTAGCCATGAGCAGTTCTTC
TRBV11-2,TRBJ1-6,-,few,CASSLLLRVFNSPLHF,TGTGCCAGCAGCTTATTATTGCGGGTTTTTAATTCACCCCTCCACTTT
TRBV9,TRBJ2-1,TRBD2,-,CASSLAGGSATEQFF,TGTGCCAGCAGCCTAGCGGGGGGATCTGCGACTGAGCAGTTCTTC
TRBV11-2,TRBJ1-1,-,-,CASSHAGGAEAFF,TGTGCCAGCAGCCACGCCGGTGGGGCTGAAGCTTTCTTT
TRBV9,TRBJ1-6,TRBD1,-,CASSVGQGGINSPLHF,TGTGCCAGCAGCGTAGGGCAGGGGGGAATAAATTCACCCCTCCACTTT
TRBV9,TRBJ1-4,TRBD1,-,CASSPDGTVNEKLFF,TGTGCCAGCAGCCCAGATGGGACAGTTAATGAAAAACTGTTTTTT
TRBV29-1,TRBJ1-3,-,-,CSVGLRSSGNTIYF,TGCAGCGTTGGGCTCCGAAGCTCTGGAAACACCATATATTTT
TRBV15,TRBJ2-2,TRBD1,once,CATSRARQGGHGELFF,TGTGCCACCAGCAGAGCCCGACAGGGGGGCCACGGGGAGCTGTTTTTT
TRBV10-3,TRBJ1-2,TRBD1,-,CAISDVGQLQGGYTF,TGTGCCATCAGTGATGTGGGACAGCTTCAGGGTGGCTACACCTTC
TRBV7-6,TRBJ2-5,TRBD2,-,CASSLYGTSTGETQYF,TGTGCCAGCAGCTTATACGGGACTAGCACGGGCGAGACCCAGTACTTC
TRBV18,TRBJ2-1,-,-,CASSPLRKDNEQFF,TGTGCCAGCTCACCACTCCGAAAAGACAATGAGCAGTTCTTC
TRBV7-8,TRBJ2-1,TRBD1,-,CASSLQGAKSSEQFF,TGTGCCAGCAGCCTACAGGGGGCTAAGTCGTCTGAGCAGTTCTTC
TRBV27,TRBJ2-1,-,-,CASSFFSGNNEQFF,TGTGCCAGCAGTTTTTTTTCAGGGAACAATGAGCAGTTCTTC
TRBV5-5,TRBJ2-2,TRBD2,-,CASSLWRLAAAGELFF,TGTGCCAGCAGCCTTTGGAGACTAGCGGCCGCCGGGGAGCTGTTTTTT
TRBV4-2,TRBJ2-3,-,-,CASSPHGQGSSTDTQYF,TGTGCCAGCAGCCCCCACGGCCAGGGGAGTAGCACAGATACGCAGTATTTT
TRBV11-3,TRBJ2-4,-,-,CASSIGVLAKNIQYF,TGTGCCAGCAGCATCGGGGTCCTAGCCAAAAACATTCAGTACTTC
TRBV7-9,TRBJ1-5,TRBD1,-,CASSPGTGANNQPQHF,TGTGCCAGCAGCCCCGGGACAGGTGCAAACAATCAGCCCCAGCATTTT
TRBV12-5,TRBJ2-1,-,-,CASGLPRGELNEQFF,TGTGCTAGTGGTTTGCCCCGGGGAGAATTAAATGAGCAGTTCTTC
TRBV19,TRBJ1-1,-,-,CASSIVGAGSTEAFF,TGTGCCAGTAGTATAGTGGGGGCCGGAAGCACTGAAGCTTTCTTT
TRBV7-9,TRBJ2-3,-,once,CASSLVGYLGGISTDTQYF,TGTGCCAGCAGCTTAGTTGGCTACCTGGGGGGTATAAGCACAGATACGCAGTATTTT
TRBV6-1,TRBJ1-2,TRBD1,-,CASRRGQEYGYTF,TGTGCCAGCAGGAGGGGACAGGAATATGGCTACACCTTC
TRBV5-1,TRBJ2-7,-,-,CASRLVEQTYEQYF,TGCGCCAGCAGGTTGGTCGAGCAGACCTACGAGCAGTACTTC
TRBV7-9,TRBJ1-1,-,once,CASSLGHGVRVVMAEAFF,TGTGCCAGCAGCTTAGGTCACGGGGTAAGGGTGGTGATGGCTGAAGCTTTCTTT
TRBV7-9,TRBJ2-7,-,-,CASSSQGDWVHEQYF,TGTGCCAGCAGCTCGCAGGGGGACTGGGTCCACGAGCAGTACTTC
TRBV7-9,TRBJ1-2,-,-,CASSSYRDPNYGYTF,TGTGCCAGCAGCTCCTACAGGGATCCTAACTATGGCTACACCTTC
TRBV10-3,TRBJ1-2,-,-,CAISDRSGSNYGYTF,TGTGCCATCAGTGATAGGAGCGGATCTAACTATGGCTACACCTTC
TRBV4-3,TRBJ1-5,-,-,CASSQGQGGNQPQHF,TGCGCCAGCAGCCAAGGGCAGGGTGGCAATCAGCCCCAGCATTTT
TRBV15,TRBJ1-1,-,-,CATSRVAENTEAFF,TGTGCCACCAGCAGAGTAGCAGAGAACACTGAAGCTTTCTTT
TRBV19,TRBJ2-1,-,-,CASSAGNTRQTYNEQFF,TGTGCCAGTAGTGCCGGCAATACCCGTCAGACCTACAATGAGCAGTTCTTC
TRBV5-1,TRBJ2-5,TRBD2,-,CASRKGLAEETQYF,TGCGCCAGCAGAAAGGGACTAGCGGAAGAGACCCAGTACTTC
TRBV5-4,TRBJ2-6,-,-,CASSLGGQGANVLTF,TGTGCCAGCAGCTTGGGGGGGCAAGGGGCCAACGTCCTGACTTTC
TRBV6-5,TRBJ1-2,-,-,CASSYTANYGYTF,TGTGCCAGCAGTTACACAGCTAACTATGGCTACACCTTC
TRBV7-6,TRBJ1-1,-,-,CASSPENTEAFF,TGTGCCAGCAGCCCCGAGAACACTGAAGCTTTCTTT
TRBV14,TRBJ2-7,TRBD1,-,CASSQGQGYEQYF,TGTGCCAGCAGCCAGGGACAGGGATACGAGCAGTACTTC
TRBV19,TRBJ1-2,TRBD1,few,CASSMRRTGNYGYTF,TGTGCCAGTAGTATGAGGCGGACAGGGAACTATGGCTACACCTTC
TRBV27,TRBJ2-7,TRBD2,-,CASSPGLAGLLGYYEQYF,TGTGCCAGCTCGCCGGGACTAGCGGGACTTTTGGGTTACTACGAGCAGTACTTC
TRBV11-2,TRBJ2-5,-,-,CASSPRTGETQYF,TGTGCCAGCAGCCCTCGAACAGGAGAGACCCAGTACTTC
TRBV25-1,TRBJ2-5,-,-,CASSGNQETQYF,TGTGCCAGCAGTGGAAATCAAGAGACCCAGTACTTC
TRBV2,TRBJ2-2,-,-,CASSGASLRGTGELFF,TGTGCCAGCAGTGGGGCATCCTTACGTGGGACCGGGGAGCTGTTTTTT
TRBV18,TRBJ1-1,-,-,CASSPGSTEAFF,TGTGCCAGCTCACCGGGGAGCACTGAAGCTTTCTTT